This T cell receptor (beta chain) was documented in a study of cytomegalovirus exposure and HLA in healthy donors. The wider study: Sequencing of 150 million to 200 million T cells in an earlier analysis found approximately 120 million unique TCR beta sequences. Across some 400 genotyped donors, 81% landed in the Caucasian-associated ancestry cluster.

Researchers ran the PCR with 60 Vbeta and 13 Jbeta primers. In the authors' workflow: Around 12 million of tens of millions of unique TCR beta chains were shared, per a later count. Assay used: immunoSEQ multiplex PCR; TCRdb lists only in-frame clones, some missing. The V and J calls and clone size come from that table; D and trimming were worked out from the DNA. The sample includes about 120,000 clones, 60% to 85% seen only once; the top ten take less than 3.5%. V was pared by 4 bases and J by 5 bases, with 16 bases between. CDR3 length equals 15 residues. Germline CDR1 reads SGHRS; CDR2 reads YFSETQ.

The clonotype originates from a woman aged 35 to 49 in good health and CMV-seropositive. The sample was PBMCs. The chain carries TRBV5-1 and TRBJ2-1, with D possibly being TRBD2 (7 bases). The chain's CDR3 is CASSVGGRSNNEQFF. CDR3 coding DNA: TGCGCCAGCAGCGTGGGGGGGCGGAGCAACAATGAGCAGTTCTTC.